This TCR beta chain was captured in a study of blood T cells in healthy people across ages. Study findings and constraints: Expanded clonotype shifts may have been confounded, as the donors had an unknown CMV status. TCR beta diversity correlated strongly with naive T cell percentage.

Germline CDR1 is SQVTM and CDR2 is ANQGSEA. V shed 4 bases, J shed 1 base, and the junction held 4 bases outside the gene matches. The CDR3 spans 14 residues. With a J-beta primer mix and a sample-barcoded 5' primer, a second PCR ran roughly 6 to 11 cycles. MiXCR, run by TCRdb on the 5' RACE reads, gives a single entry per CDR3 protein. The sample includes 1,300,000 or so distinct CDR3 sequences, approximately 59% of them seen just once. As to this clonotype: Its specificity is unknown.

Isolated PBMCs totaled at least 7 million in each sample. This TCR derives from a man between 18 and 29 years old in good health. Input material: blood. The chain has TRBV29-1 and TRBJ2-5, with 9 bases fitting TRBD1. The CDR3 DNA reads as TGCAGCGTTGTTAGGACAGGGGCCCAAGAGACCCAGTACTTC. As protein: CSVVRTGAQETQYF.